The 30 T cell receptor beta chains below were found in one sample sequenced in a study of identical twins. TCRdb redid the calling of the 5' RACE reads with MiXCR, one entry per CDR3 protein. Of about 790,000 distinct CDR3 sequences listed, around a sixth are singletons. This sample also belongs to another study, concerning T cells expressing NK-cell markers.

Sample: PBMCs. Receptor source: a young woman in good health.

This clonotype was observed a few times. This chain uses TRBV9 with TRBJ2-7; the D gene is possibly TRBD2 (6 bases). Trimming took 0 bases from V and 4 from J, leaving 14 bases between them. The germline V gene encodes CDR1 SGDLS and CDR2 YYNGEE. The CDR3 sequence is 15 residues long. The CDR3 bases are TGTGCCAGCAGCGTAGGGGGGGTAACCAGTTACGAGCAGTACTTC. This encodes CASSVGGVTSYEQYF.

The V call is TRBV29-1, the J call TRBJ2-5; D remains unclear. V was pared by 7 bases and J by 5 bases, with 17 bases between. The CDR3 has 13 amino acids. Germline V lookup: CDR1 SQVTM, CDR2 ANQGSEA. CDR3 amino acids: CSASTEGLETQYF. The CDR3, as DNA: TGCAGCGCCTCGACGGAAGGGTTGGAGACCCAGTACTTC.

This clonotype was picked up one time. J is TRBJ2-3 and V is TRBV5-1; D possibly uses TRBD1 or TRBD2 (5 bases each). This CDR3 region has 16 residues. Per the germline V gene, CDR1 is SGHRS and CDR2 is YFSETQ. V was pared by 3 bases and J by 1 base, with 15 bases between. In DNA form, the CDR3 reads TGCGCCAGCAGCTGGACAAGCGGCACAGGCACAGATACGCAGTATTTT. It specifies CASSWTSGTGTDTQYF. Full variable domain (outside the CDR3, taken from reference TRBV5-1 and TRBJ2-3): KAGVTQTPRYLIKTRGQQVTLSCSPISGHRSVSWYQQTPGQGLQFLFEYFSETQRNKGNFPGRFSGRQFSNSRSEMNVSTLELGDSALYLCASSWTSGTGTDTQYFGPGTRLTVL.

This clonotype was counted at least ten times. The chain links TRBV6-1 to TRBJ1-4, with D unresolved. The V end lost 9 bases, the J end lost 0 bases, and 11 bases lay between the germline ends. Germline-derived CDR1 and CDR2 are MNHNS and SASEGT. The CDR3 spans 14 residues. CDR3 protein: CASMGIATNEKLFF. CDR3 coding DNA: TGTGCCAGTATGGGTATTGCAACTAATGAAAAACTGTTTTTT.

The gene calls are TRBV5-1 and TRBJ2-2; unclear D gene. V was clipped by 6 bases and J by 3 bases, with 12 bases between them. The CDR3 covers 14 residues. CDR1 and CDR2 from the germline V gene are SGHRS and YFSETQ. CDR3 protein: CASTTPSDTGELFF. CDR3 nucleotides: TGCGCCAGCACGACCCCCTCGGACACCGGGGAGCTGTTTTTT.

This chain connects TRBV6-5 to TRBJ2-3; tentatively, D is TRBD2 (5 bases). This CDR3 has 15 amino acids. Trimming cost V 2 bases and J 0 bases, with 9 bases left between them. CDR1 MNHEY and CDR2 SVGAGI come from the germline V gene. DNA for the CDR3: TGTGCCAGCAGTTACCGAGGGATTAGCACAGATACGCAGTATTTT. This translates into CASSYRGISTDTQYF.

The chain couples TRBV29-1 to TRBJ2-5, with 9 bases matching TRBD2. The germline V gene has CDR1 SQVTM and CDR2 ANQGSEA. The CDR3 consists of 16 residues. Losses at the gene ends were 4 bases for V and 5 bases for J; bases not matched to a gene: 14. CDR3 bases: TGCAGCGTTGTCCCCACGCGGGAGGGCCTCAGGGAGACCCAGTACTTC. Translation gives CSVVPTREGLRETQYF.

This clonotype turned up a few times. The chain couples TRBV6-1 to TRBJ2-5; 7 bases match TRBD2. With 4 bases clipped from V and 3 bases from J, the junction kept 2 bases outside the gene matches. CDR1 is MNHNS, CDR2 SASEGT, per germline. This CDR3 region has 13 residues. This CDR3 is CASSGGREETQYF. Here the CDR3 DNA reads TGTGCCAGCAGTGGAGGGAGGGAAGAGACCCAGTACTTC.

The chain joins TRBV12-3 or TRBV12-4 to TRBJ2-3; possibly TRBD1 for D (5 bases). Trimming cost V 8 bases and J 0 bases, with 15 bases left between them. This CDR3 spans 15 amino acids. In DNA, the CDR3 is TGTGCCAGCGGGTGGACACCCTCAAGCACAGATACGCAGTATTTT. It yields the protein CASGWTPSSTDTQYF.

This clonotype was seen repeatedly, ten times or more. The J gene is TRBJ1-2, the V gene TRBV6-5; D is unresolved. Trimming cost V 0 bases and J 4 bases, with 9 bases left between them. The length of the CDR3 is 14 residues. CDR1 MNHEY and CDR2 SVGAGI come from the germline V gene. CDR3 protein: CASSYSKVGYGYTF. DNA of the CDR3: TGTGCCAGCAGTTACTCGAAGGTGGGCTATGGCTACACCTTC.

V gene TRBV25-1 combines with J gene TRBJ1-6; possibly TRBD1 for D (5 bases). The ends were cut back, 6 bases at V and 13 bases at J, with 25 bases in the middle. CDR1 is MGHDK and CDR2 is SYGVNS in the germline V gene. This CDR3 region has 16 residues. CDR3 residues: CASRKGAGTKNGPLHF. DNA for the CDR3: TGTGCCAGCAGAAAAGGGGCGGGCACTAAAAATGGGCCCCTCCACTTT.

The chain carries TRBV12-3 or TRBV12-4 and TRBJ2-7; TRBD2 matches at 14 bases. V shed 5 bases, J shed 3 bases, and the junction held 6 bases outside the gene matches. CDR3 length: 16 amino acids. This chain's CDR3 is CASSRLGTSGSYEQYF. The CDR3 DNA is TGTGCCAGCAGTCGCCTAGGGACTAGCGGGAGCTACGAGCAGTACTTC.

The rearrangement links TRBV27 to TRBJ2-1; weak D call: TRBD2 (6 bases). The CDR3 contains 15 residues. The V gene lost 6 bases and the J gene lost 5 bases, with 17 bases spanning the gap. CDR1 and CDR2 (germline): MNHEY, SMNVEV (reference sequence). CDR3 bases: TGTGCCAGCAGCTTCTTTGATGGAGGGAACAATGAGCAGTTCTTC. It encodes CASSFFDGGNNEQFF.

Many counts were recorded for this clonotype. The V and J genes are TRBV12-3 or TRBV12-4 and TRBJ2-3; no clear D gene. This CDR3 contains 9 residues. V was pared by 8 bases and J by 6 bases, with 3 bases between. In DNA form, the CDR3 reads TGTGCCAGCGGGGATACGCAGTATTTT. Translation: CASGDTQYF.

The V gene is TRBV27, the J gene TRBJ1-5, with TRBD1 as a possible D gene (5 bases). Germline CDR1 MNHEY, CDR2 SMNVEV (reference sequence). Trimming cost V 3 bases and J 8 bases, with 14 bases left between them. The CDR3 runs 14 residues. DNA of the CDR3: TGTGCCAGCAGTTTTATCCGGGGGGATAAGCCCCAGCATTTT. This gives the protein CASSFIRGDKPQHF.

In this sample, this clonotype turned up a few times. The CDR3: CSARVEGGHGGSPLHF. Here the CDR3 DNA reads TGCAGTGCTAGGGTGGAGGGAGGACACGGTGGTTCACCCCTCCACTTT. The chain uses TRBV20-1 and TRBJ1-6; weak D call: TRBD1 (5 bases). V was shortened by 3 bases and J by 9 bases, with 21 bases between the two germline ends. The germline V gene encodes CDR1 DFQATT and CDR2 SNEGSKA (reference sequence). CDR3 length: 16 residues.

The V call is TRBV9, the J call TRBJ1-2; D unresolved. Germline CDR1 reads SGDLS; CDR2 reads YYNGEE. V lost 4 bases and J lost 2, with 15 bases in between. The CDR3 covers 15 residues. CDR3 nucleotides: TGTGCCAGCAGCCAAACCGAACGGAGAAACTATGGCTACACCTTC. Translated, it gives CASSQTERRNYGYTF.

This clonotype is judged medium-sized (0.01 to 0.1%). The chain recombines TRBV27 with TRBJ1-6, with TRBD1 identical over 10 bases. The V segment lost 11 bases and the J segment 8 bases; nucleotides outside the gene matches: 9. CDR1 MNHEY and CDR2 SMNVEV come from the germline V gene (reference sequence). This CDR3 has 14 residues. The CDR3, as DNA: TGTGCCGCCGGGAGGGGGACAGGGGATTCACCCCTCCACTTT. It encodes CAAGRGTGDSPLHF.

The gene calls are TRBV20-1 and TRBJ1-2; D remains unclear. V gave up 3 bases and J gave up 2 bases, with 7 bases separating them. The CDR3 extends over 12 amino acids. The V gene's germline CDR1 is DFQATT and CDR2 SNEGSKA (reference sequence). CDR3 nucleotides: TGCAGTGCTAGCTACGGGAACTATGGCTACACCTTC. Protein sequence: CSASYGNYGYTF.

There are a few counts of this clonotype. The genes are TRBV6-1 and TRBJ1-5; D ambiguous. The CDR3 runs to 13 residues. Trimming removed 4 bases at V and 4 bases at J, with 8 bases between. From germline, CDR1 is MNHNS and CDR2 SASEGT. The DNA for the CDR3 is TGTGCCAGCAGTGCCGGGGAGAATCAGCCCCAGCATTTT. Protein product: CASSAGENQPQHF.

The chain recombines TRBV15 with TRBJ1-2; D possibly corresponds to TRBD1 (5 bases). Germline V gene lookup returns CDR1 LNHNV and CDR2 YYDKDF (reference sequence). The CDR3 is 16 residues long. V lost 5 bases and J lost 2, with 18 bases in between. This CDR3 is CATSPLLAGPNYGYTF. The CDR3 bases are TGTGCCACCAGCCCGTTATTAGCGGGGCCCAACTATGGCTACACCTTC.

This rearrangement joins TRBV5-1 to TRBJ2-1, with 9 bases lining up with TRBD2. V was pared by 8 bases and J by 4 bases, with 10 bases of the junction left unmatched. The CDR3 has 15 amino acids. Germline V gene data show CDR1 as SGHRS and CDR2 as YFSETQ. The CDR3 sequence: CASSGGESSYNEQFF. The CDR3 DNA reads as TGCGCCAGTAGCGGGGGAGAATCCTCTTACAATGAGCAGTTCTTC.

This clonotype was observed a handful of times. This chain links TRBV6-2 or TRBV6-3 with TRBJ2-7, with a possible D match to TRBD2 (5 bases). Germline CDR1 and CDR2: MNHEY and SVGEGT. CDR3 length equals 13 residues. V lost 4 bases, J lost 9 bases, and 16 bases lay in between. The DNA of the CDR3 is TGTGCCAGCAGTTCCGGACGGGAAGGTCGGCAGTACTTC. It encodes CASSSGREGRQYF.

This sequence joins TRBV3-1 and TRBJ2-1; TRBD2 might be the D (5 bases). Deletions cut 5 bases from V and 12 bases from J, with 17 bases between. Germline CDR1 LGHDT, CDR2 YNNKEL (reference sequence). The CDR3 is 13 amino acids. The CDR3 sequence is CASSGRTFGGQFF. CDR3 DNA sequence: TGTGCCAGCAGCGGTCGGACCTTCGGAGGGCAGTTCTTC.

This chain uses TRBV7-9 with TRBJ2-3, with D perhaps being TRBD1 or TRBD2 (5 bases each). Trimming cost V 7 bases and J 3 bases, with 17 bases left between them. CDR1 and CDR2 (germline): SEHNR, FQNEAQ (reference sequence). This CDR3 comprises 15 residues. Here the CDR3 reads CASKGSRVGTDTQYF. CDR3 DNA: TGTGCCAGCAAAGGGAGCAGGGTTGGGACAGATACGCAGTATTTT.

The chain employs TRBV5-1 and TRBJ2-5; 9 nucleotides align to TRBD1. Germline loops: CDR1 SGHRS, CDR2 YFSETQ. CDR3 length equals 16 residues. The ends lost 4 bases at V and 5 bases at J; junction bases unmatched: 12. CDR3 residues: CASSPVGTGKEETQYF. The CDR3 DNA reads TGCGCCAGCAGCCCGGTGGGGACAGGGAAGGAGGAGACCCAGTACTTC.

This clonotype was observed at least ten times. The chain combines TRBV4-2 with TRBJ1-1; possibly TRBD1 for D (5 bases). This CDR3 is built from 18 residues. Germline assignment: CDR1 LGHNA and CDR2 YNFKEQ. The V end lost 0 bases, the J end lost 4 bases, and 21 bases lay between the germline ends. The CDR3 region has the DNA TGTGCCAGCAGCCAAGAATGGGGCGAAATAGCGAGGGGCACTGAAGCTTTCTTT. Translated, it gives CASSQEWGEIARGTEAFF.

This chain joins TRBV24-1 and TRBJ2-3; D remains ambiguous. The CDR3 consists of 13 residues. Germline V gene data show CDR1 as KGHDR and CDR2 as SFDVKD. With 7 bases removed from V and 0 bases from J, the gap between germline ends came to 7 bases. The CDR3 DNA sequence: TGTGCCACCAGGGCGACTAGCACAGATACGCAGTATTTT. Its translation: CATRATSTDTQYF.

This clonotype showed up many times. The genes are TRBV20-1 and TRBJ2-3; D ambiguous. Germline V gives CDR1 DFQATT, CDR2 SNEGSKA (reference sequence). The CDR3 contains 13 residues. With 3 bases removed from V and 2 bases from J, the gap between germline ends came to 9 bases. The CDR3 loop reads CSASPPNTDTQYF. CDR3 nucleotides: TGCAGTGCTAGTCCACCGAACACAGATACGCAGTATTTT.

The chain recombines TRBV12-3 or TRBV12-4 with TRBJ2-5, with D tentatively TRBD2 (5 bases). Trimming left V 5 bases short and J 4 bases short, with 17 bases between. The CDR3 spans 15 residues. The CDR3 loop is CASSAIGSEGETQYF. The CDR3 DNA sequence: TGTGCCAGCAGTGCGATTGGGTCAGAGGGAGAGACCCAGTACTTC.